This is a list of T cell receptor beta chains from one sample in a study of blood T cell repertoires in COVID-19. The assay was immunoSEQ multiplex PCR, and TCRdb's table has in-frame clones only and misses some. The sample records 390,000 or so clones, 75% to 90% being singletons. Sequencing was performed on PBMCs or T cells enriched from blood (not recorded which). Every receptor here comes from a woman aged 45-59 years who had recovered from COVID-19. Each CDR3 is given with its conserved first and last residue. A D gene is named only where the DNA matches it firmly. Part of the rows lack a size; the others show once, few, many or a class for expanded clones.

j_call | v_call | clone_size | d_call | cdr3_aa | cdr3_nt
TRBJ2-7 | TRBV5-1 | - | TRBD2 | CASSLTMSSGRLSSSYEQYF | TGCGCCAGCAGCTTGACCATGTCTAGCGGTCGCCTCTCATCCTCCTACGAGCAGTACTTC
TRBJ2-1 | TRBV6-5 | - | - | CGSLGFNEQFF | TGTGGGAGTCTGGGTTTTAATGAGCAGTTCTTC
TRBJ1-5 | TRBV30 | - | - | CAWSLGGSNQPQHF | TGTGCCTGGAGTTTGGGCGGGAGCAATCAGCCCCAGCATTTT
TRBJ1-1 | TRBV6-2/TRBV6-3 | few | - | CASSPTVSQNTEAFF | TGTGCCAGCAGCCCGACAGTATCTCAGAACACTGAAGCTTTCTTT
TRBJ1-5 | TRBV28 | - | TRBD1 | CASSNYRGSQPQHF | TGTGCCAGCAGTAACTACAGGGGGAGTCAGCCCCAGCATTTT
TRBJ1-3 | TRBV6-5 | - | TRBD1 | CASSIEGAFGNTIYF | TGTGCCAGCAGCATAGAGGGGGCATTTGGAAACACCATATATTTT
TRBJ2-2 | TRBV3-1/TRBV3-2 | - | TRBD1 | CASSQKRGPLGTGELFF | TGTGCCAGCAGCCAAAAAAGGGGGCCGCTAGGGACCGGGGAGCTGTTTTTT
TRBJ1-1 | TRBV10-3 | once | - | CAIQGYGQLGNTEAFF | TGTGCCATCCAGGGATATGGCCAACTCGGGAACACTGAAGCTTTCTTT
TRBJ1-1 | TRBV5-1 | - | TRBD1 | CASSEQGSTEAFF | TGCGCCAGCAGCGAACAGGGGAGCACTGAAGCTTTCTTT
TRBJ1-2 | TRBV19 | - | - | CASRASGRATGYTF | TGTGCCAGTAGGGCATCGGGCAGGGCCACTGGCTACACCTTC
TRBJ2-2 | TRBV27 | once | TRBD2 | CASSLSMSGSAGELFF | TGTGCCAGCAGTTTATCAATGAGCGGGAGTGCCGGGGAGCTGTTTTTT
TRBJ1-6 | TRBV6-5 | - | - | CATAGIDNSPLHF | TGTGCCACCGCAGGGATAGATAATTCACCCCTCCACTTT
TRBJ1-2 | TRBV19 | - | TRBD1 | CASSFSRTGGDYGYTF | TGTGCCAGTAGTTTCTCACGGACAGGGGGGGACTATGGCTACACCTTC
TRBJ1-2 | TRBV4-3 | once | - | CASSQDRLGSSGYTF | TGCGCCAGCAGCCAAGATCGATTGGGGAGCAGTGGCTACACCTTC
TRBJ1-2 | TRBV4-1 | once | TRBD1 | CASSRDRESTDGYTF | TGCGCCAGCAGCCGGGACAGGGAATCTACGGATGGCTACACCTTC
TRBJ2-2 | TRBV11-2 | few | - | CASSLGVRTDTGELFF | TGTGCCAGCAGCTTGGGAGTCCGAACAGACACCGGGGAGCTGTTTTTT
TRBJ2-5 | TRBV2 | - | TRBD2 | CASMMGLAGGQETQYF | TGTGCCAGCATGATGGGACTAGCGGGGGGACAAGAGACCCAGTACTTC
TRBJ2-2 | TRBV7-8 | - | TRBD2 | CASSAGTSGNTGELFF | TGTGCCAGCAGCGCGGGGACTAGCGGGAACACCGGGGAGCTGTTTTTT
TRBJ1-6 | TRBV11-1 | - | - | CASSPRVRSNSPLHF | TGTGCCAGCAGCCCGAGGGTCCGCTCTAATTCACCCCTCCACTTT
TRBJ1-5 | TRBV3-1/TRBV3-2 | - | TRBD1 | CASSQTGGYQPQHF | TGTGCCAGCAGCCAAACAGGGGGCTACCAGCCCCAGCATTTT
TRBJ2-2 | TRBV10-3 | - | TRBD1 | CAISRNRGTNTGELFF | TGTGCCATCAGCCGGAACAGGGGCACAAACACCGGGGAGCTGTTTTTT
TRBJ2-2 | TRBV19 | few | TRBD1 | CASSTGQGRTTGELFF | TGTGCCAGTAGTACAGGACAGGGACGGACCACCGGGGAGCTGTTTTTT
TRBJ2-2 | TRBV11-2 | - | - | CASSFPGHTGELFF | TGTGCCAGCAGCTTTCCCGGTCACACCGGGGAGCTGTTTTTT
TRBJ2-3 | TRBV5-1 | - | - | CASSTDLTDTQYF | TGCGCCAGCAGCACAGACCTTACAGATACGCAGTATTTT
TRBJ2-3 | TRBV7-7 | - | - | CASSLGDSGFRPDSQYF | TGTGCCAGCAGCTTAGGTGACAGTGGATTTCGCCCAGATTCGCAGTATTTT
TRBJ1-4 | TRBV5-1 | few | TRBD1 | CASSLGSKGQTNEKLFF | TGCGCCAGCAGCTTGGGATCTAAGGGACAGACTAATGAAAAACTGTTTTTT
TRBJ1-1 | TRBV6-1 | once | - | CASSYSKGVTEAFF | TGTGCCAGCAGTTATAGTAAGGGGGTTACTGAAGCTTTCTTT
TRBJ1-2 | TRBV6-5 | - | - | CASSLIGGASGYTF | TGTGCCAGCAGTCTGATAGGGGGGGCGTCTGGCTACACCTTC
TRBJ1-2 | TRBV7-2 | - | TRBD1 | CASSFSSGGPYGYTF | TGTGCCAGCAGCTTCTCATCAGGGGGACCTTATGGCTACACCTTC
TRBJ2-7 | TRBV5-6 | - | TRBD2 | CASSLGVAFAGVSLYEQYF | TGTGCCAGCAGCTTGGGGGTCGCTTTTGCGGGAGTATCCCTTTACGAGCAGTACTTC
TRBJ1-2 | TRBV6-5 | few | - | CASSPDSSHGYTF | TGTGCCAGCAGTCCGGACAGCTCCCATGGCTACACCTTC
TRBJ1-5 | TRBV4-1 | once | TRBD1 | CASSPPGTDNQPQHF | TGCGCCAGCAGCCCTCCCGGGACAGACAATCAGCCCCAGCATTTT
TRBJ1-1 | TRBV2 | once | - | CASTTGGTAGAFF | TGTGCCAGCACCACGGGGGGGACGGCCGGGGCTTTCTTT
TRBJ1-2 | TRBV5-5 | - | - | CASRPGTDLGGYTF | TGTGCCAGTAGGCCGGGGACTGACTTGGGAGGCTACACCTTC
TRBJ2-1 | TRBV7-6 | once | TRBD2 | CASSEPGLARDEQFF | TGTGCCAGCAGCGAACCGGGACTAGCTAGGGACGAGCAGTTCTTC
TRBJ1-3 | TRBV14 | - | TRBD1 | CASSPRTGGNTIYF | TGTGCCAGCAGCCCCCGGACAGGGGGAAACACCATATATTTT
TRBJ1-5 | TRBV3-1/TRBV3-2 | - | - | CASSLSSHYGNQPQHF | TGTGCCAGCAGCCTTTCGTCACATTATGGCAATCAGCCCCAGCATTTT
TRBJ1-3 | TRBV9 | - | - | CASSVRGGGGNTIYF | TGTGCCAGCAGCGTAAGGGGGGGAGGTGGAAACACCATATATTTT
TRBJ1-2 | TRBV19 | - | TRBD1 | CASSTDRGAHYGYTF | TGTGCCAGTAGTACCGACAGGGGTGCCCACTATGGCTACACCTTC
TRBJ1-1 | TRBV3-1/TRBV3-2 | - | - | CASSQGGGTEAFF | TGTGCCAGCAGCCAAGGAGGCGGGACTGAAGCTTTCTTT
TRBJ2-3 | TRBV4-1 | - | - | CASSQAGTDTQYF | TGCGCCAGCAGCCAAGCGGGCACAGATACGCAGTATTTT
TRBJ1-1 | TRBV9 | - | TRBD1 | CASSLGTGANTEAFF | TGTGCCAGCAGCCTTGGGACAGGGGCAAACACTGAAGCTTTCTTT
TRBJ2-5 | TRBV19 | - | TRBD2 | CASSSGRGETQYF | TGTGCCAGTAGTAGCGGGAGGGGGGAGACCCAGTACTTC
TRBJ1-2 | TRBV15 | - | TRBD1 | CATSADRGRLGYTF | TGTGCCACCAGCGCGGACAGGGGGCGACTCGGCTACACCTTC
TRBJ1-3 | TRBV7-9 | - | TRBD1 | CASSLAGQGPGNTIYF | TGTGCCAGCAGCTTAGCGGGACAGGGACCTGGAAACACCATATATTTT
TRBJ1-2 | TRBV3-1/TRBV3-2 | - | TRBD1 | CASSPRDRSYYGYTF | TGTGCCAGCAGCCCTAGGGACAGATCGTACTATGGCTACACCTTC